A selection of T cell receptor beta chains follows, all from one sample in a study of Ad26.COV2.S vaccination and SARS-CoV-2 variants. The data were produced by immunoSEQ multiplex PCR, yet TCRdb's version contains in-frame clones alone and is incomplete. The data show about 350,000 clones, just over 90% seen once. The source material was peripheral blood, sampled after recovery from COVID-19. These receptor sequences come from a human donor who had recovered from COVID-19. CDR3s include the opening cysteine and the closing phenylalanine or tryptophan. The D gene is left open where the match is weak. The size field is filled for only some rows; it gives once, few, many or a size class.

CDR3 length	clone size	V gene	D gene	J gene	CDR3 DNA	CDR3 protein
14	-	TRBV5-1	-	TRBJ1-2	TGCGCCAGCAGCCCCAAGAGGGGGGGATATGGCTACACCTTC	CASSPKRGGYGYTF
14	-	TRBV5-1	-	TRBJ2-6	TGCGCCAGCAAGAGGGCCTCTGGGGCCAACGTCCTGACTTTC	CASKRASGANVLTF
15	once	TRBV11-3	TRBD1	TRBJ2-2	TGTGCCAGCAGCTCGACAGGGGGCCTGACCGGGGAGCTGTTTTTT	CASSSTGGLTGELFF
15	-	TRBV2	-	TRBJ2-4	TGTGCCAGCAGTGCAACCGGGACCAGGGGTAGCATTCAGTACTTC	CASSATGTRGSIQYF
13	-	TRBV9	-	TRBJ1-1	TGTGCCAGCAGCGTATCGGTCCTGACTGAAGCTTTCTTT	CASSVSVLTEAFF
15	-	TRBV5-4	TRBD1	TRBJ2-3	TGTGCCAGCAGCTGGGACAGCATAAACACAGATACGCAGTATTTT	CASSWDSINTDTQYF
15	-	TRBV7-9	-	TRBJ2-3	TGTGCCAGCAGCTTCCGCGGAAAGAGCACAGATACGCAGTATTTT	CASSFRGKSTDTQYF
16	once	TRBV28	-	TRBJ1-2	TGTGCCAGCAGTATAGCCGGCGGAGGGACCCACTATGGCTACACCTTC	CASSIAGGGTHYGYTF
17	-	TRBV6-6	-	TRBJ2-3	TGTGCCAGCAGTCCAGACGCGGGGCTCGGAGGCACAGATACGCAGTATTTT	CASSPDAGLGGTDTQYF
15	once	TRBV5-1	TRBD2	TRBJ2-3	TGCGCCAGCAGCTTTAGCGGGGACGGGGCAGATACGCAGTATTTT	CASSFSGDGADTQYF
14	once	TRBV6-6	-	TRBJ1-1	TGTGCCAGCAGTTACTCCACGGACAGAGGCGTAGCTTTCTTT	CASSYSTDRGVAFF
13	-	TRBV7-9	TRBD1	TRBJ1-1	TGTGCCAGCACCCGACAGGGTGGTACTGAAGCTTTCTTT	CASTRQGGTEAFF
15	-	TRBV19	-	TRBJ1-5	TGTGCCAGTACCTTGGGTCTTCATAGCAATCAGCCCCAGCATTTT	CASTLGLHSNQPQHF
13	-	TRBV11-3	-	TRBJ2-7	TGTGCCAGCAGCTTAACCAGCTCCTACGAGCAGTACTTC	CASSLTSSYEQYF
16	-	TRBV5-1	TRBD2	TRBJ2-3	TGCGCCAGCAGCTTGGAGGGTAGCGGGGCCTCCGATACGCAGTATTTT	CASSLEGSGASDTQYF
14	-	TRBV15	-	TRBJ1-4	TGTGCCACCAGCAGAGATCGGGGGGGTGAAAAACTGTTTTTT	CATSRDRGGEKLFF
11	-	TRBV6-5	-	TRBJ1-1	TGTGCCAGCAGCCAAGGGACTGAAGCTTTCTTT	CASSQGTEAFF
15	-	TRBV24-1	-	TRBJ1-5	TGTGCCACCAGTGATTTACGGGGGAGCAATCAGCCCCAGCATTTT	CATSDLRGSNQPQHF
14	-	TRBV5-1	-	TRBJ1-3	TGCGCCAGCAGCTTGGCGGGGTTCGGAAACACCATATATTTT	CASSLAGFGNTIYF
14	-	TRBV18	-	TRBJ2-1	TGTGCCAGCTCACCACGGGGGGAACGGAATGAGCAGTTCTTC	CASSPRGERNEQFF
16	-	TRBV4-1	-	TRBJ2-1	TGCGCCAGCAGTCATGGCACCGACGGGGCCTACAATGAGCAGTTCTTC	CASSHGTDGAYNEQFF
16	-	TRBV9	TRBD1	TRBJ2-1	TGTGCCAGCAGCGTAGGACGGGGACAGGGCAACAATGAGCAGTTCTTC	CASSVGRGQGNNEQFF
11	-	TRBV6-5	-	TRBJ2-3	TGTGCCACCGAGTCCACAGATACGCAGTATTTT	CATESTDTQYF